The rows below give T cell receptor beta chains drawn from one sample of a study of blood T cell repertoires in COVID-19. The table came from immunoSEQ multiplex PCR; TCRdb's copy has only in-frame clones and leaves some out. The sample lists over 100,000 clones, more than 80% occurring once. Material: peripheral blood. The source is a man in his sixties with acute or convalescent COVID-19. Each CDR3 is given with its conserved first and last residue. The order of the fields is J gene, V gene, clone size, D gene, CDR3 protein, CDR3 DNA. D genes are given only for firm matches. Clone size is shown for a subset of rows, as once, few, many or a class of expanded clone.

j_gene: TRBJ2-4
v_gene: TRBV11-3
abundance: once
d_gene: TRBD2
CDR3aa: CASSLYGRDYKNIQYF
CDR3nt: TGTGCCAGCAGCTTATATGGCCGGGACTATAAAAACATTCAGTACTTC

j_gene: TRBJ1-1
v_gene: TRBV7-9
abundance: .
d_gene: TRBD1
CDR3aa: CASSLLTGVETEAFF
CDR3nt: TGTGCCAGCAGCCTACTGACAGGGGTAGAGACTGAAGCTTTCTTT

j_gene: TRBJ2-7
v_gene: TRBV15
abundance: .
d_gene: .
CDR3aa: CATSRDSGQSYEQYF
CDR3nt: TGTGCCACCAGCAGAGATAGCGGACAATCCTACGAGCAGTACTTC

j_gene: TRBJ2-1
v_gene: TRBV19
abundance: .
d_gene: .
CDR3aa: CASSIGVYNEQFF
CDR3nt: TGTGCCAGTAGTATTGGAGTCTACAATGAGCAGTTCTTC

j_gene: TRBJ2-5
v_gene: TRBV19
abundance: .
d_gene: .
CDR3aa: CASGLGETQYF
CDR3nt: TGTGCCAGTGGACTCGGGGAGACCCAGTACTTC

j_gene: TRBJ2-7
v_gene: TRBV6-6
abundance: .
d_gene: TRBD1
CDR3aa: CASSYLGQGSEQYF
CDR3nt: TGTGCCAGCAGTTACCTGGGACAGGGTAGCGAGCAGTACTTC

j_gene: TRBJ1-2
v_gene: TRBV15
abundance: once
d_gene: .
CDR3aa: CATSRDLGGAGYTF
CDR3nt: TGTGCCACCAGCAGAGATCTTGGGGGCGCTGGCTACACCTTC

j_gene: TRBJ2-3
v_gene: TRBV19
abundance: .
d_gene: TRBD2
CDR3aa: CASSIKGTRTDTQYF
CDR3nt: TGTGCCAGTAGTATAAAAGGGACTAGGACAGATACGCAGTATTTT

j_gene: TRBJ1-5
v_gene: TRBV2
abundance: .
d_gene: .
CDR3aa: CASNGETSPKEPQHF
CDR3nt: TGTGCCAGCAACGGGGAAACATCCCCGAAGGAGCCCCAGCATTTT

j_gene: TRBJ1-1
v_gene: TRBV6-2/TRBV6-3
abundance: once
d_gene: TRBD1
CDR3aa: CASSQDRGRAFF
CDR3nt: TGTGCCAGCAGCCAGGACAGGGGACGGGCTTTCTTT

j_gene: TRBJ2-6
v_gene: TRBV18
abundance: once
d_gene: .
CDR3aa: CASSSTDSVSGANVLTF
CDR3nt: TGTGCCAGCTCATCAACGGACAGCGTCTCTGGGGCCAACGTCCTGACTTTC

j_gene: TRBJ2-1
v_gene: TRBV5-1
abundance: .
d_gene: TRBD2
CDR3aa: CASSFSGREYNEQFF
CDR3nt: TGCGCCAGCAGCTTCTCCGGGAGGGAATACAATGAGCAGTTCTTC

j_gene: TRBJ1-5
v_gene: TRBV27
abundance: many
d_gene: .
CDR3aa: CASSSQQGISNQPQHF
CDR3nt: TGTGCCAGCAGCTCCCAACAGGGAATAAGCAATCAGCCCCAGCATTTT

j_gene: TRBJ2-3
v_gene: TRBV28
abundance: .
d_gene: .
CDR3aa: CASSFHDPGSGTQYF
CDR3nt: TGTGCCAGCAGCTTTCACGATCCGGGTTCCGGTACGCAGTATTTT

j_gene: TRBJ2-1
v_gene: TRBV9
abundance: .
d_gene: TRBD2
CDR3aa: CASSAGTSEVGQFF
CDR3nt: TGTGCCAGCAGCGCCGGGACTAGCGAGGTGGGGCAGTTCTTC

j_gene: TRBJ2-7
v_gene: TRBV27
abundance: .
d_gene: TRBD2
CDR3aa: CASRGERLAGAPQYF
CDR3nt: TGTGCCAGCAGAGGGGAAAGGCTAGCGGGGGCCCCGCAGTACTTC

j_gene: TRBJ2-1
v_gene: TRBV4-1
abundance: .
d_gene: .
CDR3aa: CASSQGGAAYNEQFF
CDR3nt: TGCGCCAGCAGCCAAGGCGGAGCAGCCTACAATGAGCAGTTCTTC

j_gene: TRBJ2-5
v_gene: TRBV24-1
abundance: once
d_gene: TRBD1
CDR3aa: CATSDAGTGGRETQYF
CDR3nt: TGTGCCACCAGTGATGCCGGGACAGGGGGACGGGAGACCCAGTACTTC

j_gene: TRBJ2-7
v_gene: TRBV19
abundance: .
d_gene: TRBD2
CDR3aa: CASSIELAGVYEQYF
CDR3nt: TGTGCCAGTAGTATAGAGCTAGCGGGAGTCTACGAGCAGTACTTC

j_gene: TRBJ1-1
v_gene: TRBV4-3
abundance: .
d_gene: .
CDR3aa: CASSQVAGRTEAFF
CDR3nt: TGCGCCAGCAGCCAAGTGGCAGGGCGCACTGAAGCTTTCTTT

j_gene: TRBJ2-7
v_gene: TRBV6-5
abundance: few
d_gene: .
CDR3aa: CASTPTEPPYEQYF
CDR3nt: TGTGCCAGCACCCCGACAGAACCCCCCTACGAGCAGTACTTC

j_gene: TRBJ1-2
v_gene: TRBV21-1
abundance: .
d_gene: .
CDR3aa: CASSKEETRGYGYTF
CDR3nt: TGTGCCAGCAGCAAAGAGGAAACGCGGGGCTATGGCTACACCTTC

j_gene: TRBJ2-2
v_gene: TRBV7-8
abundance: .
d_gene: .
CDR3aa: CASSLRSGNTGELFF
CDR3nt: TGTGCCAGCAGCTTACGGTCCGGGAACACCGGGGAGCTGTTTTTT

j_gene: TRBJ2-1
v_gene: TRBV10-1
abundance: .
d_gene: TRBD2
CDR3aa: CASSVRLAGYNEQFF
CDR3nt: TGCGCCAGCAGTGTCCGACTAGCGGGGTACAATGAGCAGTTCTTC

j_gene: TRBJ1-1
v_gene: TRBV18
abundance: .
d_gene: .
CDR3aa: CASSEIAKNTEAFF
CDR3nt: TGTGCCAGCTCAGAGATTGCGAAGAACACTGAAGCTTTCTTT

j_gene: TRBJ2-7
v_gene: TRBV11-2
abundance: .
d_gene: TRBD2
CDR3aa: CASSRSSGSYEQYF
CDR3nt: TGTGCCAGCAGCAGATCTAGCGGATCCTACGAGCAGTACTTC

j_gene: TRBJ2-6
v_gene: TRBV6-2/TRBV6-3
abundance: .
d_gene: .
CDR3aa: CASSPRTTGANVLTF
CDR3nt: TGTGCCAGCAGTCCAAGGACAACTGGGGCCAACGTCCTGACTTTC

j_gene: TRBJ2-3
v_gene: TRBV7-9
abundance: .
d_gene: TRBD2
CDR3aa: CASSSRSSGSTDTQYF
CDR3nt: TGTGCCAGCAGCTCCCGATCTAGCGGGAGCACAGATACGCAGTATTTT

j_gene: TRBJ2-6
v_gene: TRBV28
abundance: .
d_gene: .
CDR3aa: CASSLPRSGANVLTF
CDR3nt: TGTGCCAGCAGTTTACCGAGATCTGGGGCCAACGTCCTGACTTTC

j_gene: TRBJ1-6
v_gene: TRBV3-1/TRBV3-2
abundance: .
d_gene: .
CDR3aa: CASSQESGLPNSPLHF
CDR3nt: TGTGCCAGCAGCCAAGAATCTGGGCTACCTAATTCACCCCTCCACTTT

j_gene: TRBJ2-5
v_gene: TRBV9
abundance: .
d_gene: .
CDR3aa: CASSVDPGGETQYF
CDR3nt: TGTGCCAGCAGCGTAGACCCAGGGGGGGAGACCCAGTACTTC

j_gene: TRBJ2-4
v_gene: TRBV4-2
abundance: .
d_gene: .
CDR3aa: CASSLGEVGGNIQYF
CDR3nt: TGTGCCAGCAGCCTCGGGGAGGTGGGGGGAAACATTCAGTACTTC

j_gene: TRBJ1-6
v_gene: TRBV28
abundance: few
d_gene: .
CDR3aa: CASSRGHGNSPLHF
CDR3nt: TGTGCCAGCAGCCGTGGACATGGGAATTCACCCCTCCACTTT

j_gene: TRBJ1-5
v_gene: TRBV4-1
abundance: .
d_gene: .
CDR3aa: CASSQDRGYNQPQHF
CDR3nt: TGCGCCAGCAGCCAAGATAGGGGTTATAATCAGCCCCAGCATTTT

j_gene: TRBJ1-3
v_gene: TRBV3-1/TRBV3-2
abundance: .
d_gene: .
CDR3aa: CASSPRTDDSGNTIYF
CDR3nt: TGTGCCAGCAGCCCCCGGACAGACGACTCTGGAAACACCATATATTTT

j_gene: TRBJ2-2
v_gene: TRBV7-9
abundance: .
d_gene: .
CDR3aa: CASSLFKQGRTGELFF
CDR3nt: TGTGCCAGCAGCTTATTTAAACAGGGGAGGACCGGGGAGCTGTTTTTT

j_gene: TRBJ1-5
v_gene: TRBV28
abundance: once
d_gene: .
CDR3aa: CASSLLAGGRGNQPQHF
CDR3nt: TGTGCCAGCAGCCTTCTAGCGGGGGGCCGAGGCAATCAGCCCCAGCATTTT

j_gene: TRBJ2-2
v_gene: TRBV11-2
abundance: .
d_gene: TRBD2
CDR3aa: CASRRGGLAANTGELFF
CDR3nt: TGTGCCAGCAGACGGGGTGGACTAGCGGCGAACACCGGGGAGCTGTTTTTT

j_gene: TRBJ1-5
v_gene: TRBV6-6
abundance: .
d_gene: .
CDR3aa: CASSYSIPGYNQPQHF
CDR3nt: TGTGCCAGCAGTTACTCGATACCGGGGTACAATCAGCCCCAGCATTTT

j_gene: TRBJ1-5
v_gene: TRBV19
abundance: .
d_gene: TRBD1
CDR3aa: CATGDRALSNQPQHF
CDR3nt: TGTGCCACCGGGGACAGGGCTTTAAGCAATCAGCCCCAGCATTTT

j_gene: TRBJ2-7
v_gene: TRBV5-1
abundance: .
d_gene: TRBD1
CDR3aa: CASSLGQGLYEQYF
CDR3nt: TGCGCCAGCAGCCTGGGACAGGGACTCTACGAGCAGTACTTC